This paragraph reports one T cell receptor beta chain. Its antigen is not identified. These data come from a study of naive and memory T cell subsets. Study findings and constraints: The RNA method is potentially sensitive to activation and differentiation changes.

Amplification of ligated cDNA took four PCR rounds with SP2 and nested alpha and beta constant primers. TCRdb re-derived calls from the 5' RACE reads in MiXCR, one entry per CDR3 protein. Among 55,000 to 65,000 distinct CDR3 sequences, 6.5% to 9% were seen once, and the ten largest hold under 25%. The library had UMIs added by 3' ligation of an oligonucleotide to TCR cDNA. Cells were not sorted; total RNA input targeted about 1 to 1,100 ng. This TCR was recovered from a female donor in good health.

In DNA, the CDR3 is TGTGCCAGTAGTATGTCAGGGTGGAGGAATGAGCAGTTCTTC. Translating gives CASSMSGWRNEQFF. The chain carries TRBV19 and TRBJ2-1; perhaps D is TRBD1 or TRBD2 (5 bases each). CDR3 size: 14 residues. CDR1 is LNHDA, CDR2 SQIVND, per germline (reference sequence). Trimming left V 3 bases short and J 7 bases short, with 13 bases between.